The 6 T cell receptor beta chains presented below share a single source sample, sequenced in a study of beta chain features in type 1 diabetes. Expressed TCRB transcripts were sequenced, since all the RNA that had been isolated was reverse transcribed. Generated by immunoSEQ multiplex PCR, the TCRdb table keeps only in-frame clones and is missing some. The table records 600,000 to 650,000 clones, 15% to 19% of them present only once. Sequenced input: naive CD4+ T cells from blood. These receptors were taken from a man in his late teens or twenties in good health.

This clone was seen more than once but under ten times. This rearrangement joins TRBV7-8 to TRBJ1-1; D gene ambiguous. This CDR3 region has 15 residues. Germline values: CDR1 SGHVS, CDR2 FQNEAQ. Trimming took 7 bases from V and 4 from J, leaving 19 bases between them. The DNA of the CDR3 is TGTGCCAGCACCAGACCTCCTGGGAGGGCCACTGAAGCTTTCTTT. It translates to CASTRPPGRATEAFF.

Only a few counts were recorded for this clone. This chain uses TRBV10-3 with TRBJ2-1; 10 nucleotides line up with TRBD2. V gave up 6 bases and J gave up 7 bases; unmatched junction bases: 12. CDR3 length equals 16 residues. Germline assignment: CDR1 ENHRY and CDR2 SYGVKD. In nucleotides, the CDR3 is TGTGCCATCAGGAACTCGGGGAGCGGGGGGGCAAATGAGCAGTTCTTC. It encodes CAIRNSGSGGANEQFF.

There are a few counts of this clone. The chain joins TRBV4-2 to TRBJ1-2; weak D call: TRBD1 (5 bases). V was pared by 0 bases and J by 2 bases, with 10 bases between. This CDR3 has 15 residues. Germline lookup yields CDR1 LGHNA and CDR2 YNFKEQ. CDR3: CASSQDRDSNYGYTF. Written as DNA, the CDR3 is TGTGCCAGCAGCCAAGATCGAGACAGCAACTATGGCTACACCTTC.

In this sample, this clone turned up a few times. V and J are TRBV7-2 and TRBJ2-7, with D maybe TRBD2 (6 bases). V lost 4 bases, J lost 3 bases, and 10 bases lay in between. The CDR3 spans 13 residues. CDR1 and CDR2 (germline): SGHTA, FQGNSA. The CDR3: CASSSRDFYEQYF. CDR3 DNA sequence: TGTGCCAGCAGCTCTCGGGACTTCTACGAGCAGTACTTC.

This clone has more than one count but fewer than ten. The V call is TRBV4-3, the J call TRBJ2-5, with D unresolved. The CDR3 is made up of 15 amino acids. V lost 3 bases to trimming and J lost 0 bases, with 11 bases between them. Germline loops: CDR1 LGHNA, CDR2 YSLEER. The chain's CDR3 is CASSQGDTNQETQYF. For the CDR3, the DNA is TGCGCCAGCAGCCAGGGTGACACAAACCAAGAGACCCAGTACTTC.

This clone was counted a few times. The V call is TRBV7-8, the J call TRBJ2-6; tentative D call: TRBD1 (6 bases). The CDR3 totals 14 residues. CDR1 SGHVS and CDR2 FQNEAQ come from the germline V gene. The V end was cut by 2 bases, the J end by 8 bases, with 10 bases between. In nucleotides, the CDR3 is TGTGCCAGCAGCTTATCGGGACAATCCAACGTCCTGACTTTC. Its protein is CASSLSGQSNVLTF.